Listed here are 20 T cell receptor beta chains from one sample, sequenced in a study of shared clonotypes between healthy human individuals. The method was immunoSEQ multiplex PCR; TCRdb's version includes in-frame clones alone and lacks a portion of them. The sample records about 380,000 clones, just over 95% being singletons. Sequencing used memory CD8+ T cells sorted from blood. Subset defined: CD45RO+ cells pooled with CCR7-negative TemRA cells. Every receptor here comes from a man in his thirties or forties in good health.

The chain links TRBV5-1 to TRBJ1-5; no reliable D call. Between the trimmed V and J ends, which lost 2 bases and 4 bases, there was a span of 4 bases. The CDR3 is made up of 12 amino acids. The germline V gene has CDR1 SGHRS and CDR2 YFSETQ. The CDR3 sequence is CASSLTNQPQHF. The CDR3 DNA reads TGCGCCAGCAGCTTAACAAATCAGCCCCAGCATTTT.

The J gene is TRBJ1-1, the V gene TRBV28; no reliable D call. The germline CDR1 and CDR2 sequences are MDHEN and SYDVKM. V gave up 3 bases and J gave up 9 bases, with 11 bases separating them. The CDR3 is 12 amino acids. The CDR3 DNA is TGTGCCAGCAGTTTGTTAAGGACCCAAGCTTTCTTT. This gives the protein CASSLLRTQAFF.

This sequence joins TRBV27 and TRBJ2-7, with no clear D. V was pared by 1 base and J by 1 base, with 5 bases between. Germline V CDR1 and CDR2: MNHEY, SMNVEV (reference sequence). CDR3 size: 13 residues. The CDR3 bases are TGTGCCAGCAGTTTATTGGCGTCCTACGAGCAGTACTTC. Translating it yields CASSLLASYEQYF.

The CDR3 nucleotides read TGTGCCAGCAGCTTAATTGTCGATGAGCAGTTCTTC. Protein: CASSLIVDEQFF. This chain uses TRBV7-9 with TRBJ2-1, with unresolved D. V was trimmed by 2 bases and J by 8 bases, leaving 7 bases between them. Germline V gene sequence: CDR1 SEHNR, CDR2 FQNEAQ (reference sequence). The CDR3 totals 12 residues.

The chain recombines TRBV6-6 with TRBJ1-5, with D unresolved. The germline V gene encodes CDR1 MNHNY and CDR2 SVGAGI (reference sequence). The CDR3 totals 11 residues. Trimming removed 7 bases at V and 6 bases at J, with 7 bases between. In nucleotides, the CDR3 is TGTGCCAGCATGATGGGTCAGCCCCAGCATTTT. It yields the protein CASMMGQPQHF.

The rearrangement links TRBV9 to TRBJ2-2, with 12 bases matching TRBD2. Germline values: CDR1 SGDLS, CDR2 YYNGEE. This CDR3 has 19 residues. Trimming removed 0 bases from V and 4 bases from J; junction bases left unmatched: 10. CDR3 amino acids: CASSVGGGLAGRATGELFF. CDR3 sequence (DNA): TGTGCCAGCAGCGTAGGTGGGGGACTAGCGGGTCGGGCCACCGGGGAGCTGTTTTTT. Filled out from reference TRBV9 and TRBJ2-2, the complete variable domain reads DSGVTQTPKHLITATGQRVTLRCSPRSGDLSVYWYQQSLDQGLQFLIQYYNGEERAKGNILERFSAQQFPDLHSELNLSSLELGDSALYFCASSVGGGLAGRATGELFFGEGSRLTVL.

This rearrangement joins TRBV6-1 to TRBJ2-7; D perhaps matches TRBD1 (5 bases). This CDR3 comprises 13 residues. Germline CDR1 and CDR2: MNHNS and SASEGT. The germline V and J ends were trimmed by 3 bases and 7 bases, with 13 bases remaining between them. The CDR3 sequence: CASSDQQGWEQYF. The CDR3 bases are TGTGCCAGCAGTGACCAGCAGGGCTGGGAGCAGTACTTC.

The genes are TRBV7-3 and TRBJ2-2; D ambiguous. The CDR3 sequence is 13 residues long. V was shortened by 5 bases and J by 2 bases, with 6 bases between the two germline ends. Germline loops: CDR1 SGHTA, CDR2 FQGTGA. CDR3 nucleotide sequence: TGTGCCAGCAGCGCAGCTAACACCGGGGAGCTGTTTTTT. Translating gives CASSAANTGELFF.

The gene calls are TRBV30 and TRBJ2-3; 11 bases map to TRBD2. Germline CDR1 and CDR2: GTSNPN and SVGIG (reference sequence). The CDR3 spans 15 residues. V lost 7 bases, J lost 5 bases, and 11 bases stayed unmatched. The CDR3 DNA reads TGTGCCTCGGACCTACTAGCGGGAGAAAAAGATACGCAGTATTTT. Translated: CASDLLAGEKDTQYF.

The gene calls are TRBV2 and TRBJ2-5; 8 bases fit TRBD2. The CDR3 runs to 13 residues. The germline V gene has CDR1 SNHLY and CDR2 FYNNEI. V was clipped by 7 bases and J by 7 bases; unmatched bases: 8. In DNA, the CDR3 is TGTGCCAGCAAAGCGGGGGCAGACGGGACCCAGTACTTC. Protein sequence: CASKAGADGTQYF.

The V and J genes are TRBV9 and TRBJ2-1; weak D call: TRBD1 (6 bases). Germline V lookup: CDR1 SGDLS, CDR2 YYNGEE. The length of the CDR3 is 16 residues. The V end was cut by 0 bases, the J end by 4 bases, with 14 bases between. CDR3 in amino acids: CASSVEGVSYYNEQFF. Here the CDR3 DNA reads TGTGCCAGCAGCGTAGAGGGGGTCTCCTATTACAATGAGCAGTTCTTC.

The chain combines TRBV6-5 with TRBJ2-7; D might be TRBD1 or TRBD2, each matching 5 bases. The CDR3 is 13 residues long. Trimming took off 1 base at V and 7 bases at J, with 11 bases between the two ends. The germline gives CDR1 MNHEY, CDR2 SVGAGI. The CDR3 DNA reads TGTGCCAGCAGTTACTACTGGGGGAAAGAGCAGTACTTC. It is translated as CASSYYWGKEQYF.

This sequence joins TRBV28 and TRBJ2-7; 11 bases are a match to TRBD2. The germline CDR1 and CDR2 sequences are MDHEN and SYDVKM. This CDR3 comprises 16 residues. V lost 4 bases, J lost 0 bases, and 5 bases stayed unmatched. The CDR3 DNA sequence: TGTGCCAGCAGTTATAAGACTAGCGGGGTCTCCTACGAGCAGTACTTC. Its protein is CASSYKTSGVSYEQYF. The full variable domain, completed using reference TRBV28 and TRBJ2-7, is DVKVTQSSRYLVKRTGEKVFLECVQDMDHENMFWYRQDPGLGLRLIYFSYDVKMKEKGDIPEGYSVSREKKERFSLILESASTNQTSMYLCASSYKTSGVSYEQYFGPGTRLTVT.

The chain couples TRBV4-2 to TRBJ1-1; D unresolved. Deletions cut 1 base from V and 7 bases from J, with 7 bases between. This CDR3 comprises 12 residues. Germline CDR1 and CDR2: LGHNA and YNFKEQ. The CDR3 coding sequence is TGTGCCAGCAGCCAAGGTGTGGGTGAAGCTTTCTTT. It specifies CASSQGVGEAFF.

The chain uses TRBV5-1 and TRBJ2-5; 8 positions match TRBD2. Germline CDR1 SGHRS, CDR2 YFSETQ. V gave up 2 bases and J gave up 3 bases; unmatched junction bases: 6. This CDR3 is 15 amino acids long. The CDR3 protein is CASSFGAGGKETQYF. Here the CDR3 DNA reads TGCGCCAGCAGCTTTGGGGCGGGAGGTAAAGAGACCCAGTACTTC.

As DNA, the CDR3 is TGTGCCAGCAGTTCCGCCTTCGAGCGGTATAGCAATCAGCCCCAGCATTTT. This codes for CASSSAFERYSNQPQHF. This sequence joins TRBV28 and TRBJ1-5; D is ambiguous. This CDR3 contains 17 residues. V lost 4 bases, J lost 0 bases, and 16 bases lay in between. From germline, CDR1 is MDHEN and CDR2 SYDVKM.

Details on this clone: Other DNA sequences in this sample translate to the same CDR3. This sequence joins TRBV27 and TRBJ1-2; 9 nucleotides align to TRBD1. Per the germline V gene, CDR1 is MNHEY and CDR2 is SMNVEV (reference sequence). CDR3 size: 13 residues. Trimming cost V 3 bases and J 4 bases; bases outside gene matches: 0. The CDR3 DNA sequence: TGTGCCAGCAGTTTGACAGGGGGCTATGGCTACACCTTC. This codes for CASSLTGGYGYTF.

The chain has TRBV19 and TRBJ2-1; D is perhaps TRBD2 (6 bases). Germline CDR1 and CDR2: LNHDA and SQIVND (reference sequence). V lost 6 bases to trimming and J lost 4 bases, with 16 bases between them. The CDR3 sequence is 15 residues long. The CDR3 is CASSPAGPYYNEQFF. In DNA form, the CDR3 reads TGTGCCAGTAGCCCCGCGGGACCCTATTACAATGAGCAGTTCTTC.

This chain connects TRBV15 to TRBJ2-4; 7 bases align to TRBD1. With 3 bases clipped from V and 2 bases from J, the junction kept 7 bases outside the gene matches. The CDR3 spans 16 residues. Per germline, CDR1 LNHNV and CDR2 YYDKDF (reference sequence). The CDR3 protein is CATSSLNRGTKNIQYF. DNA of the CDR3: TGTGCCACCAGCAGTCTAAACAGGGGTACCAAAAACATTCAGTACTTC. Full variable domain (remainder filled in from reference TRBV15 and TRBJ2-4): DAMVIQNPRYQVTQFGKPVTLSCSQTLNHNVMYWYQQKSSQAPKLLFHYYDKDFNNEADTPDNFQSRRPNTSFCFLDIRSPGLGDTAMYLCATSSLNRGTKNIQYFGAGTRLSVL.

To note about this clone: At one of its ends the junction is not consistent with the germline gene, which may arise from a read error. The chain recombines TRBV7-7 with TRBJ2-7, with 13 bases fitting TRBD2. The CDR3 extends over 17 amino acids. Germline CDR1 reads SSHAT; CDR2 reads FNYEAQ (reference sequence). CDR3 sequence (DNA): TGTGCTAGCAGCCTAGGACCGGGACTAGCGGGAACAAACGAGCAGTACTTC. Amino acid sequence: CASSLGPGLAGTNEQYF.